This T cell receptor (beta chain) was captured by sequencing in a study of T cells in narcolepsy. Study context: Enrolled donors included narcolepsy type 1 or type 2 patients and healthy controls. Whole-study findings and limits: No autoreactive T cell clone sequences appeared in some memory CD4+ repertoires. Same-patient CSF and blood CD4+ T cell clonotypes included HCRT-specific and TRIB2-specific autoreactive ones.

The length of the CDR3 is 14 residues. CDR1 is SGHDT and CDR2 is YYEEEE in the germline V gene. V was cut by 2 bases and J by 3 bases, with 11 bases left in between. Produced via immunoSEQ multiplex PCR; TCRdb's table is partial and in-frame only. The table includes under 40,000 clones, under 85% detected once. This clone occurred a few times. Its specificity is not known. The sample consisted of memory (CD45RA-) CD4+ T cells from blood. The source of this sequence is a human donor in good health. The chain employs TRBV5-6 and TRBJ1-1; possibly TRBD1 for D (6 bases). The CDR3 bases are TGTGCCAGCAGCTTCTGGACAGTTTACACTGAAGCTTTCTTT. Encoded protein: CASSFWTVYTEAFF.